The 30 T cell receptor beta chains in this list originate from one sample, sequenced in a study of regulatory T cells in long-lasting Graves disease. According to the study, TCR beta libraries were built with iRepertoire HTBI primers and CDR3-region Arm-PCR. TCRdb analysed the multiplex PCR reads with MiXCR anew, one entry per CDR3 protein. The table lists 400,000 to 450,000 distinct CDR3 sequences, about a quarter of them singletons, with roughly 28% in the top ten. Noted time point: persistent/refractory GD, antithyroid drugs over 5 years with positive TRAb. PBMC-derived RNA was used for the TCR library. Sequencing was performed on peripheral blood mononuclear cells (PBMCs), taken when the disease was refractory, from a patient treated with antithyroid drugs. The source of these receptors is a female donor with Graves disease.

The chain combines TRBV29-1 with TRBJ2-6; D remains ambiguous. Germline CDR1 SQVTM, CDR2 ANQGSEA. The germline V and J ends were trimmed by 6 bases and 0 bases, with 6 bases remaining between them. The CDR3 length is 13 residues. This chain's CDR3 is CSVASSGANVLTF. In DNA, the CDR3 is TGCAGCGTCGCGAGCTCTGGGGCCAACGTCCTGACTTTC.

V gene TRBV6-1 combines with J gene TRBJ2-1; 8 bases match TRBD1. The CDR3 has 16 amino acids. The germline V gene has CDR1 MNHNS and CDR2 SASEGT. After removal of 4 bases from V and 0 bases from J, the junction contained 5 bases not matched to a gene. CDR3 sequence: CASSGGTGLSYNEQFF. The DNA of the CDR3 is TGTGCCAGCAGTGGTGGGACAGGCCTCTCCTACAATGAGCAGTTCTTC.

In this sample, this clonotype turned up many times. The V and J genes are TRBV2 and TRBJ1-1; 9 nucleotides match TRBD1. This CDR3 spans 14 amino acids. After removal of 6 bases from V and 6 bases from J, the junction contained 8 bases not matched to a gene. From germline, CDR1 is SNHLY and CDR2 FYNNEI. In DNA form, the CDR3 reads TGTGCCAGCAGGGGACAGGGTAGAGTTGCTGAAGCTTTCTTT. It encodes CASRGQGRVAEAFF.

This clonotype has just a few counts. This chain uses TRBV27 with TRBJ2-5; the D gene is possibly TRBD2 (5 bases). The germline gives CDR1 MNHEY, CDR2 SMNVEV (reference sequence). The V gene lost 1 base and the J gene lost 4 bases, with 13 bases spanning the gap. This CDR3 comprises 15 residues. The CDR3 sequence: CASSLYSGRPETQYF. CDR3 bases: TGTGCCAGCAGTTTATATTCGGGGAGACCAGAGACCCAGTACTTC.

The chain combines TRBV5-1 with TRBJ1-2; D is unresolved. CDR1 and CDR2 from the germline V gene are SGHRS and YFSETQ. The CDR3 is made up of 16 amino acids. Trimming cost V 4 bases and J 0 bases, with 16 bases left between them. CDR3 DNA: TGCGCCAGCAGCGAAGGACTGACCTTAGCTAACTATGGCTACACCTTC. It translates to CASSEGLTLANYGYTF.

V gene TRBV4-3 combines with J gene TRBJ2-3; D perhaps matches TRBD1 (6 bases). The CDR3 contains 15 residues. CDR1 is LGHNA, CDR2 YSLEER, per germline. Trimming pared 0 bases from V and 5 bases from J, leaving 12 bases between. The CDR3, as DNA: TGCGCCAGCAGCCAAGATTGGCAGGGGAGAGATACGCAGTATTTT. It translates to CASSQDWQGRDTQYF.

The chain employs TRBV28 and TRBJ2-7; D remains unclear. Germline lookup yields CDR1 MDHEN and CDR2 SYDVKM. With 4 bases removed from V and 6 bases from J, the gap between germline ends came to 7 bases. The CDR3 totals 11 residues. The CDR3 bases are TGTGCCAGCAGTTCCCCCCCCGAGCAGTACTTC. Amino acid sequence: CASSSPPEQYF.

This clonotype came up a few times. V is TRBV3-1 and J is TRBJ1-1; D gene ambiguous. CDR3 size: 16 residues. The germline V and J ends were trimmed by 0 bases and 1 base, with 12 bases remaining between them. Germline V gene sequence: CDR1 LGHDT, CDR2 YNNKEL (reference sequence). The CDR3 DNA reads TGTGCCAGCAGCCAAGATCACTCCAGAAAGAACACTGAAGCTTTCTTT. Its translation is CASSQDHSRKNTEAFF. The whole variable domain, filled in from reference TRBV3-1 and TRBJ1-1, reads DTAVSQTPKYLVTQMGNDKSIKCEQNLGHDTMYWYKQDSKKFLKIMFSYNNKELIINETVPNRFSPKSPDKAHLNLHINSLELGDSAVYFCASSQDHSRKNTEAFFGQGTRLTVV.

A few counts support this clonotype. This rearrangement joins TRBV5-1 to TRBJ2-6, with D possibly called TRBD1 or TRBD2 (5 bases each). The CDR3 runs 17 residues. Germline V CDR1 and CDR2: SGHRS, YFSETQ. V gave up 5 bases and J gave up 0 bases, with 15 bases separating them. This chain's CDR3 is CASRPGAQISGANVLTF. Here the CDR3 DNA reads TGCGCCAGCAGACCCGGGGCTCAAATCTCTGGGGCCAACGTCCTGACTTTC. Full variable domain (missing parts from reference TRBV5-1 and TRBJ2-6): KAGVTQTPRYLIKTRGQQVTLSCSPISGHRSVSWYQQTPGQGLQFLFEYFSETQRNKGNFPGRFSGRQFSNSRSEMNVSTLELGDSALYLCASRPGAQISGANVLTFGAGSRLTVL.

This clonotype was detected only a few times. The genes are TRBV24-1 and TRBJ2-4; 8 bases align to TRBD1. J was trimmed by 15 bases and V by 4 bases; bases with no gene match: 7. This CDR3 is 12 amino acids long. Germline V gives CDR1 KGHDR, CDR2 SFDVKD. CDR3 in DNA: TGTGCCACCAGTGAGTCACAGGGGGGTTTGTACTTC. It specifies CATSESQGGLYF.

This clonotype was seen at least ten times. The chain is built from TRBV28 and TRBJ2-7; the D gene is possibly TRBD1 (6 bases). CDR1 is MDHEN, CDR2 SYDVKM, per germline. V was pared by 7 bases and J by 4 bases, with 20 bases between. This CDR3 contains 15 residues. This CDR3 is CASTQDRYLPYEQYF. In nucleotides, the CDR3 is TGTGCCAGCACGCAGGACAGATACCTCCCTTACGAGCAGTACTTC.

This clonotype has ten or more counts. This chain connects TRBV28 to TRBJ1-1; TRBD1 might be the D (5 bases). V was clipped by 6 bases and J by 3 bases, with 11 bases between them. The CDR3 length is 13 residues. CDR1 and CDR2 (germline): MDHEN, SYDVKM. The CDR3 protein is CASRSGGYTEAFF. CDR3 coding DNA: TGTGCCAGCAGAAGTGGGGGGTACACTGAAGCTTTCTTT.

This chain uses TRBV20-1 with TRBJ2-7; 7 bases are a match to TRBD2. Germline assignment: CDR1 DFQATT and CDR2 SNEGSKA (reference sequence). CDR3 length equals 14 residues. The junction had 5 bases not matched to a gene; V was cut back by 0 bases and J by 3 bases. CDR3 bases: TGCAGTGCTAGAGAGAGCGGGAAGCACTACGAGCAGTACTTC. Translated, it gives CSARESGKHYEQYF.

The sample holds many counts of this clonotype. This chain links TRBV28 with TRBJ1-1; 7 bases are a match to TRBD1. The junction had 8 bases not matched to a gene; V was cut back by 6 bases and J by 7 bases. This CDR3 comprises 13 residues. The germline V gene encodes CDR1 MDHEN and CDR2 SYDVKM. CDR3 nucleotide sequence: TGTGCCAGCAGCTCGGGGACAGTCCTTGAAGCTTTCTTT. As protein: CASSSGTVLEAFF.

The J gene is TRBJ2-1, the V gene TRBV5-6, with 8 bases fitting TRBD2. With 0 bases clipped from V and 8 bases from J, the junction kept 4 bases outside the gene matches. This CDR3 is built from 14 residues. CDR1 is SGHDT, CDR2 YYEEEE, per germline. DNA for the CDR3: TGTGCCAGCAGCTTGGGCGGGAGGTGGGATGAGCAGTTCTTC. It encodes CASSLGGRWDEQFF.

This clonotype was picked up many times. The genes are TRBV6-1 and TRBJ1-1, with unresolved D. CDR1 and CDR2 from the germline V gene are MNHNS and SASEGT. V was trimmed by 0 bases and J by 1 base, leaving 6 bases between them. The CDR3 has 14 amino acids. CDR3 coding DNA: TGTGCCAGCAGTGAAGCGGTGGGGAACACTGAAGCTTTCTTT. Its translation is CASSEAVGNTEAFF.

The CDR3 protein is CSVVQGMETQYF. The CDR3 DNA reads TGCAGCGTTGTTCAGGGGATGGAGACCCAGTACTTC. This chain joins TRBV29-1 and TRBJ2-5; D is possibly TRBD1 (6 bases). Germline CDR1 reads SQVTM; CDR2 reads ANQGSEA. Trimming took off 4 bases at V and 5 bases at J, with 11 bases between the two ends. The CDR3 is made up of 12 amino acids.

This chain connects TRBV6-1 to TRBJ1-3; D perhaps matches TRBD1 (5 bases). This CDR3 contains 16 residues. Trimming left V 3 bases short and J 5 bases short, with 17 bases between. Germline CDR1 and CDR2: MNHNS and SASEGT. The CDR3 here is CASSDQGRVSRNTIYF. The CDR3, as DNA: TGTGCCAGCAGTGACCAGGGACGGGTATCCAGAAACACCATATATTTT.

This clonotype was observed a few times. The V gene is TRBV29-1, the J gene TRBJ1-1, with D perhaps TRBD1 (5 bases). Looked up from germline, CDR1 is SQVTM and CDR2 is ANQGSEA. Trimming left V 7 bases short and J 4 bases short, with 13 bases between. The CDR3 extends over 12 amino acids. The CDR3 region is CSGRQFLTEAFF. CDR3 bases: TGCAGCGGACGACAGTTCCTCACTGAAGCTTTCTTT.

In this sample, this clonotype turned up many times. The chain joins TRBV12-3 or TRBV12-4 to TRBJ2-7; 12 positions agree with TRBD1. The CDR3 is made up of 15 amino acids. Trimming took 3 bases from V and 5 from J; bases not matched to a gene: 5. The chain's CDR3 is CASSLGQGAVDEQYF. The CDR3, as DNA: TGTGCCAGCAGTTTGGGACAGGGGGCAGTCGACGAGCAGTACTTC.

The chain carries TRBV2 and TRBJ2-1; 7 nucleotides line up with TRBD2. The CDR3 is 14 residues long. The V segment lost 4 bases and the J segment 5 bases; nucleotides outside the gene matches: 5. Per the germline V gene, CDR1 is SNHLY and CDR2 is FYNNEI. The CDR3 sequence is CASSGGLGHNEQFF. The CDR3 DNA is TGTGCCAGCAGTGGAGGACTAGGGCACAATGAGCAGTTCTTC.

The V gene is TRBV4-1, the J gene TRBJ2-2; the D gene could be TRBD1 or TRBD2 (5 bases each). CDR3 size: 15 residues. CDR1 is MGHRA, CDR2 YSYEKL, per germline. The germline V and J ends were trimmed by 6 bases and 3 bases, with 14 bases remaining between them. CDR3 sequence: CASRIEGMYTGELFF. CDR3 in DNA: TGCGCCAGCAGGATAGAGGGGATGTACACCGGGGAGCTGTTTTTT.

This clonotype was observed many times. V gene TRBV28 combines with J gene TRBJ1-6, with D possibly TRBD1 on 6 matching bases. V lost 6 bases to trimming and J lost 10 bases, with 19 bases between them. The CDR3 runs 15 residues. Per germline, CDR1 MDHEN and CDR2 SYDVKM. The CDR3 nucleotides are TGTGCCAGCAGCCCTAATGCGGGGGCGGGATCACCCCTCCACTTT. Its translation: CASSPNAGAGSPLHF.

The sample holds a few counts of this clonotype. The rearrangement uses TRBV28 and TRBJ1-6; no firm D call. The V gene's germline CDR1 is MDHEN and CDR2 SYDVKM. The germline V and J ends were trimmed by 7 bases and 3 bases, with 13 bases remaining between them. The CDR3 is 15 amino acids. The CDR3 region is CASTREGSYNSPLHF. As DNA, the CDR3 is TGTGCCAGCACACGAGAGGGCAGCTATAATTCACCCCTCCACTTT. Complete variable domain (other parts from reference TRBV28 and TRBJ1-6): DVKVTQSSRYLVKRTGEKVFLECVQDMDHENMFWYRQDPGLGLRLIYFSYDVKMKEKGDIPEGYSVSREKKERFSLILESASTNQTSMYLCASTREGSYNSPLHFGNGTRLTVT.

This clonotype was recorded a few times. The V and J genes are TRBV6-5 and TRBJ2-7, with 9 bases aligning to TRBD2. CDR3 size: 14 residues. V gave up 4 bases and J gave up 3 bases; unmatched junction bases: 4. CDR1 is MNHEY and CDR2 is SVGAGI in the germline V gene. CDR3 nucleotide sequence: TGTGCCAGCAGTTCTTATAGCGGGAGCTACGAGCAGTACTTC. The encoded protein is CASSSYSGSYEQYF.

Only a few counts were recorded for this clonotype. The rearrangement links TRBV19 to TRBJ1-1, with D possibly TRBD1 on 5 matching bases. V lost 4 bases, J lost 0 bases, and 15 bases lay in between. Germline V lookup: CDR1 LNHDA, CDR2 SQIVND (reference sequence). The CDR3 is made up of 16 amino acids. DNA of the CDR3: TGTGCCAGTAGTAAGGGCCTCGGGGGATTGAACACTGAAGCTTTCTTT. Protein sequence: CASSKGLGGLNTEAFF.

About this clonotype itself: A much larger clone lies a single base off, so this may be a read error. The chain links TRBV15 to TRBJ2-7; D is ambiguous. Trimming removed 1 base from V and 0 bases from J, with 7 bases in between. The germline CDR1 and CDR2 sequences are LNHNV and YYDKDF (reference sequence). This CDR3 has 14 amino acids. The CDR3 sequence: CATSRGRSSYEQYF. The CDR3 DNA follows: TGTGCCACCAGCAGAGGCAGGAGCTCCTACGAGCAGTACTTC.

This clonotype was seen a handful of times. This sequence joins TRBV19 and TRBJ1-2; D is unresolved. The germline CDR1 and CDR2 sequences are LNHDA and SQIVND (reference sequence). The germline V and J ends were trimmed by 4 bases and 5 bases, with 11 bases remaining between them. The CDR3 has 13 residues. As DNA, the CDR3 is TGTGCCAGTAGTACCCGTCATGGGTATGGCTACACCTTC. Translation gives CASSTRHGYGYTF.

The rearrangement joins TRBV20-1 to TRBJ2-3; a possible D gene is TRBD1 (5 bases). The CDR3 sequence is 12 residues long. V was shortened by 6 bases and J by 4 bases, with 11 bases between the two germline ends. Per germline, CDR1 DFQATT and CDR2 SNEGSKA (reference sequence). Here the CDR3 reads CSATPGPDTQYF. CDR3 DNA: TGCAGTGCAACTCCAGGGCCAGATACGCAGTATTTT.

This chain uses TRBV7-8 with TRBJ2-1; 9 bases are shared with TRBD1. Germline V gene data show CDR1 as SGHVS and CDR2 as FQNEAQ. The ends lost 5 bases at V and 8 bases at J; junction bases unmatched: 7. The CDR3 runs 14 residues. DNA for the CDR3: TGTGCCAGCAGCGCCGGGACAGGGTTCTATGAGCAGTTCTTC. As protein: CASSAGTGFYEQFF.